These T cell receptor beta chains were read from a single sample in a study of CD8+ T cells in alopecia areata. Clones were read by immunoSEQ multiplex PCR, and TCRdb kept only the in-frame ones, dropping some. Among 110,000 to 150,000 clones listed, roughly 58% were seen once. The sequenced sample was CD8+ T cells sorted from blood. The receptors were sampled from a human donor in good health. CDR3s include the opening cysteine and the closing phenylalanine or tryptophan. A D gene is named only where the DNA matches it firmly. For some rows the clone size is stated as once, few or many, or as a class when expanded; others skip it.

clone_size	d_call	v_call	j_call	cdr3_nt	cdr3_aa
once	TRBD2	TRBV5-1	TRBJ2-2	TGCGCCACCACGGGACTAGCGGGATTCGGAGCCGGGGAGCTGTTTTTT	CATTGLAGFGAGELFF
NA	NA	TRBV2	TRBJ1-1	TGTGCCAGCAGTGGTCCCAGTGACCTCCCCCCTGAAGCTTTCTTT	CASSGPSDLPPEAFF
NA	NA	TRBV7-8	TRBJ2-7	TGTGCCAGCAGCTTTTCGGCTAGTTCCTACGAGCAGTACTTC	CASSFSASSYEQYF
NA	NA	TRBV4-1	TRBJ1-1	TGCGCCAGCACCCAGACACAGGAACGGAACACTGAAGCTTTCTTT	CASTQTQERNTEAFF
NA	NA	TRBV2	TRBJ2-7	TGTGCCAGCAGTGACCACAGGTACTTC	CASSDHRYF
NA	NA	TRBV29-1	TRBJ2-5	TGCAGCGTTCGAGGGGCGTTTGAGACCCAGTACTTC	CSVRGAFETQYF
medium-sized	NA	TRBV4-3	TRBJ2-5	TGCGCCAGCAGCCAAAAGGGGGGATACGGGACCCAGTACTTC	CASSQKGGYGTQYF
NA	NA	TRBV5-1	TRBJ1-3	TGCGCCAGCAGCTTGGACGCCAGCTCTGGAAACACCATATATTTT	CASSLDASSGNTIYF
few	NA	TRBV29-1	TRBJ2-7	TGCAGCGTTGTGAGTCGGACTGGCTCCTACGAGCAGTACTTC	CSVVSRTGSYEQYF
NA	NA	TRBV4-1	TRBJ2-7	TGCGCCAGCAGCCAAGATATACGTCGACAGGATGCCTACGAGCAGTACTTC	CASSQDIRRQDAYEQYF
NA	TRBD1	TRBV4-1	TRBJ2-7	TGCGCCAGCAGCCAAGGGGGGACAGGGGGCTACGAGCAGTACTTC	CASSQGGTGGYEQYF
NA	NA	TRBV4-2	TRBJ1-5	TGTGCCAGCAGCCACAGAAATAGCAATCAGCCCCAGCATTTT	CASSHRNSNQPQHF
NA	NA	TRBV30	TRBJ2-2	TGTGCCTGGACCCAAATCGGGGTCCACGCCGGGGAGCTGTTTTTT	CAWTQIGVHAGELFF
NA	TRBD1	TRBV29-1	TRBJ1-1	TGCAGCGCCCCCGGGACAGAGAACACTGAAGCTTTCTTT	CSAPGTENTEAFF
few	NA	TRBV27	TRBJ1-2	TGTGCCAGCAGTTTAAACACTATAGAAGGCTACACCTTC	CASSLNTIEGYTF
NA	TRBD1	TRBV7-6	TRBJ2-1	TGTGCCAGCAGCGTGGATACAGGGGGCTCCTACAATGAGCAGTTCTTC	CASSVDTGGSYNEQFF
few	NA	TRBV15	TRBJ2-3	TGTGCCACCAGCAGGGCGCTCGGTAGGGCAGATACGCAGTATTTT	CATSRALGRADTQYF
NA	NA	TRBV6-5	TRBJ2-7	TGTGCCAGCAGCCGACTAGGGGTTGACGAGCAGTACTTC	CASSRLGVDEQYF
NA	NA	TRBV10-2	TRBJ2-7	TGCGCCAGCAGCGGGGCAACCTACGAGCAGTACTTC	CASSGATYEQYF
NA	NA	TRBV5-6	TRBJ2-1	TGTGCCAGCAGCTTGGAGCCGCCTCGAAATGAGCAGTTCTTC	CASSLEPPRNEQFF
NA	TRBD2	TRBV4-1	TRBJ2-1	TGCGCCAGCAGACCACTAGCGGGAGGGCCCTATGAGCAGTTCTTC	CASRPLAGGPYEQFF
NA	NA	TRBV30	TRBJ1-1	TGTGCCTGGAGTGCAGCGGACCGCTCGGTCACTGAAGCTTTCTTT	CAWSAADRSVTEAFF
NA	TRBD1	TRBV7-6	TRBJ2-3	TGTGCCAGCAGCTTGCCGGGACAGGGTACGCAGTATTTT	CASSLPGQGTQYF
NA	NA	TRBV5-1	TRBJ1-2	TGCGCCAGCGGCAACCAGAAACCTCGGCCGGCTGGCTACACCTTC	CASGNQKPRPAGYTF
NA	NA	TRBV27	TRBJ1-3	TGTGCCAGCAGTTTGTCCGGGGGACCCGGAAACACCATATATTTT	CASSLSGGPGNTIYF
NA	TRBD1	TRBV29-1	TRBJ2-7	TGCAGCGTTCGGCCAGGGGGAACCTACGAGCAGTACTTC	CSVRPGGTYEQYF
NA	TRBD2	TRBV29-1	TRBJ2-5	TGCAGCGTTGAACAGGGCGGGGGGGCTTATGAGACCCAGTACTTC	CSVEQGGGAYETQYF
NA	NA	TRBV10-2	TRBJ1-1	TGCGCCAGCAGTGAGTACCAGGGGAACACTGAAGCTTTCTTT	CASSEYQGNTEAFF
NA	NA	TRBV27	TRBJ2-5	TGTGCCAGCAGCGCGTCCCGGGGGCCAGAGACCCAGTACTTC	CASSASRGPETQYF
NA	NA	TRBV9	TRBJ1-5	TGTGCCAGCGCTCCTGGGACCAATCAGCCCCAGCATTTT	CASAPGTNQPQHF
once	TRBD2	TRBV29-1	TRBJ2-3	TGCAGCGTTCTTCTAGCGGGAGGGCCCGGCACAGATACGCAGTATTTT	CSVLLAGGPGTDTQYF
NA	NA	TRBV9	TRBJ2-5	TGTGCCAGCAGCGTAGGGCTAGGAGGTATCCAAGAGACCCAGTACTTC	CASSVGLGGIQETQYF
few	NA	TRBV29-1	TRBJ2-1	TGCAGCGTTGAGGCCCTGGGAGTGTACAATGAGCAGTTCTTC	CSVEALGVYNEQFF
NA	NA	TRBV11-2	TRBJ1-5	TGTGCCAGCAGCTTAGGGGGGAGTCAGCCCCAGCATTTT	CASSLGGSQPQHF
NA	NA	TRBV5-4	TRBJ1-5	TGTGCCAGCAGTTTAAAGGGCAGCAATCAGCCCCAGCATTTT	CASSLKGSNQPQHF
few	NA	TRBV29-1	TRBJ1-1	TGCAGCGTCCCCGGGGGAGGCGGGAACACTGAAGCTTTCTTT	CSVPGGGGNTEAFF
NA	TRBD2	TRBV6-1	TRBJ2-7	TGTGCCAGCAGGTTCGGGACTAGCGGCTACGAGCAGTACTTC	CASRFGTSGYEQYF
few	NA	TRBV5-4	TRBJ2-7	TGTGCCAGCAGCGGGACTTACGAGCAGTACTTC	CASSGTYEQYF
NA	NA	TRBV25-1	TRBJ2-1	TGTGCCTCTTGGGCAGGTGAGCAGTTCTTC	CASWAGEQFF
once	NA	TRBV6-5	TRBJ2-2	TGTGCCAGCAGTTACTCGGTCGTCGGCACCGGGGAGCTGTTTTTT	CASSYSVVGTGELFF
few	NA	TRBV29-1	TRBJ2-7	TGCAGCGTGGAGGGGGGCGATCCCCCCGGCTACGAGCAGTACTTC	CSVEGGDPPGYEQYF
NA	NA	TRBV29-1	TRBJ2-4	TGCAGCGTTTATGGGACCACGGGAAACATTCAGTACTTC	CSVYGTTGNIQYF
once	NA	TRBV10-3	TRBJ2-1	TGTGCCATCAGTGAGTCGAAAGGGGCCAATGAGCAGTTCTTC	CAISESKGANEQFF
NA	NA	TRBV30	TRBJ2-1	TGTGCCTGGAGTGTGCCGGACGCACGGGTCCATGAGCAGTTCTTC	CAWSVPDARVHEQFF
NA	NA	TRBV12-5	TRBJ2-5	TGTGCTAGTGGTTTGGTTTTTGGCGGCCAAGAGACCCAGTACTTC	CASGLVFGGQETQYF
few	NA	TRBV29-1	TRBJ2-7	TGCAGCGTTGGGGGTACCGAGCAGTACTTC	CSVGGTEQYF
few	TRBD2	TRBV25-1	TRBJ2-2	TGTGCCAGCGGTACTAGCGGCGACACCGGGGAGCTGTTTTTT	CASGTSGDTGELFF
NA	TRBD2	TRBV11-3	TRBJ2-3	TGTGCCAGCAGCTTAGCCCCTAGCGGGAGGGATACTAGCACAGATACGCAGTATTTT	CASSLAPSGRDTSTDTQYF
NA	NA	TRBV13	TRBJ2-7	TGTGCCAGCAGCTTAACAGAATCCTACGAGCAGTACTTC	CASSLTESYEQYF
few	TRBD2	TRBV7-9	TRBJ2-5	TGTGCCAGCAGCTTAGAAGGACTAGCCGACAAGACCCAGTACTTC	CASSLEGLADKTQYF
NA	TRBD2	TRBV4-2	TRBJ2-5	TGTGCCAGCAGCCAGCGCACTAGCGGGGATGACCAAGAGACCCAGTACTTC	CASSQRTSGDDQETQYF
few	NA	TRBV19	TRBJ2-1	TGTGCCAGTAGTATGCGACTACCCAATGAGCAGTTCTTC	CASSMRLPNEQFF
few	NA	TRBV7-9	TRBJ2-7	TGTGCCAGCAGCACAGAGGGCCACCACGAGCAGTACTTC	CASSTEGHHEQYF
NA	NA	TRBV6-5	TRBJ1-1	TGTGCCAGCAGTTACCGCAGTAGGGGAGTGGATGAAGCTTTCTTT	CASSYRSRGVDEAFF